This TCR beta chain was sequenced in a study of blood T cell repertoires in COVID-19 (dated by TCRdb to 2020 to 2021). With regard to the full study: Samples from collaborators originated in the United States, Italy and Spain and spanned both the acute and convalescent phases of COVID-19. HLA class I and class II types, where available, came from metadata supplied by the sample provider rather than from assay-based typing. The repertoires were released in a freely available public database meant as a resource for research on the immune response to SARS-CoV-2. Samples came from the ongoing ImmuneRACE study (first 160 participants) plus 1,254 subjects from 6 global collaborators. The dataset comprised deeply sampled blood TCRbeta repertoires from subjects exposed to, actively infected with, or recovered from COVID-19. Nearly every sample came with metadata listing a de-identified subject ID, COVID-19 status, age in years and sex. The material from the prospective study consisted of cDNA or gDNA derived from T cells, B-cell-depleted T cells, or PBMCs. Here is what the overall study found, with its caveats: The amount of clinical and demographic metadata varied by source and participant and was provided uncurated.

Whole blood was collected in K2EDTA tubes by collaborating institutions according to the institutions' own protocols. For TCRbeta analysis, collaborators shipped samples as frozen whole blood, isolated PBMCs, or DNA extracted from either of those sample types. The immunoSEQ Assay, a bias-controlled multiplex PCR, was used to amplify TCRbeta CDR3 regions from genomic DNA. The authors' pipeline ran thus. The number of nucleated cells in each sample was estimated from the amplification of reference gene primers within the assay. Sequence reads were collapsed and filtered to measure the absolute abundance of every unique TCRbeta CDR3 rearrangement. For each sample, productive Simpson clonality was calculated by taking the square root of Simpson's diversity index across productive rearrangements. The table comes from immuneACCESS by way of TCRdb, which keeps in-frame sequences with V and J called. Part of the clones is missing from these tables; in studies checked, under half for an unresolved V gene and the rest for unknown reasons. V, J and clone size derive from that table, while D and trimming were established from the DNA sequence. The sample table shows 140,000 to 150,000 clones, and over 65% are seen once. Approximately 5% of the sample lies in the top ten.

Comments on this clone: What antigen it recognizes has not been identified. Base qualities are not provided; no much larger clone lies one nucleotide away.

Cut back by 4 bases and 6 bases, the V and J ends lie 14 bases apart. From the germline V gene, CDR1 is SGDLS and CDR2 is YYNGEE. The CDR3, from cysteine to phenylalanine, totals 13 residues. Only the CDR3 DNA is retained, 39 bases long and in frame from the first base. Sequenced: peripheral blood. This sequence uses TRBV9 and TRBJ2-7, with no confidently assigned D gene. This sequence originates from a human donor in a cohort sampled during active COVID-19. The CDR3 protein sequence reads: CASSLDLEREQYF. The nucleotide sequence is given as TGTGCCAGCAGCCTTGACCTAGAACGCGAGCAGTACTTC.